One sample yielded the 27 T cell receptor beta chains listed below, sequenced in a study of blood T cell repertoires in COVID-19. The data were produced by immunoSEQ multiplex PCR, yet TCRdb's version contains in-frame clones alone and is incomplete. The table lists some 8,300 clones, roughly nine tenths of them singletons, with roughly a tenth in the top ten. Material for sequencing was peripheral blood. Source of these receptors: a man aged 55-75 years with acute or convalescent COVID-19.

Only a few counts were recorded for this clone. This chain uses TRBV7-2 with TRBJ1-1; no reliable D call. Germline-derived CDR1 and CDR2 are SGHTA and FQGNSA. Trimming shortened V by 4 bases and J by 4 bases, and 19 bases separated the two germline ends. The CDR3 has 16 residues. Here the CDR3 reads CASSSYRGGKSTEAFF. In nucleotides, the CDR3 is TGTGCCAGCAGCTCCTATCGGGGAGGGAAGAGCACTGAAGCTTTCTTT.

J is TRBJ2-2 and V is TRBV28; D gene ambiguous. V lost 6 bases, J lost 4 bases, and 9 bases lay in between. This CDR3 is 13 amino acids long. Germline V gene data show CDR1 as MDHEN and CDR2 as SYDVKM. The DNA for the CDR3 is TGTGCCAGCAGCCTGCCGGGCACCGGGGAGCTGTTTTTT. This codes for CASSLPGTGELFF.

This chain joins TRBV7-6 and TRBJ2-7; 7 bases map to TRBD1. CDR1 is SGHVS, CDR2 FNYEAQ, per germline. V shed 5 bases, J shed 0 bases, and the junction held 4 bases outside the gene matches. This CDR3 comprises 14 residues. CDR3 nucleotide sequence: TGTGCCAGCAGCCCTCGACAGGGCTCCTACGAGCAGTACTTC. It codes for CASSPRQGSYEQYF.

The chain uses TRBV19 and TRBJ1-2, with 8 positions matching TRBD1. The trim removed 3 bases at V and 2 bases at J, leaving 2 bases unmatched. Germline V gene data show CDR1 as LNHDA and CDR2 as SQIVND (reference sequence). The CDR3 has 14 amino acids. CDR3 sequence: CASSMWDRNYGYTF. CDR3 in DNA: TGTGCCAGTAGTATGTGGGACAGGAACTATGGCTACACCTTC.

This chain links TRBV10-2 with TRBJ2-1, with 14 bases lining up with TRBD2. Per germline, CDR1 WSHSY and CDR2 SAAADI. This CDR3 contains 14 residues. Trimming at V came to 8 bases and at J to 8 bases, leaving 5 bases not matched to a gene. The CDR3 loop reads CASRLAGGQYEQFF. The CDR3 DNA reads as TGCGCCAGCCGACTAGCGGGAGGGCAGTATGAGCAGTTCTTC.

The V and J genes are TRBV13 and TRBJ2-4; D may be TRBD1 (6 bases). The CDR3 contains 15 residues. V gave up 0 bases and J gave up 6 bases, with 12 bases separating them. Germline V gives CDR1 PRHDT, CDR2 FYEKMQ (reference sequence). CDR3 coding DNA: TGTGCCAGCAGCTTAGGCCGGGACACCCTAAACATTCAGTACTTC. Its protein product is CASSLGRDTLNIQYF.

This clone appeared once. The CDR3 DNA follows: TGTGCCAGCAGCCCTGATAGTGGCAATGAGCAGTTCTTC. This translates into CASSPDSGNEQFF. V is TRBV5-4 and J is TRBJ2-1; D remains ambiguous. CDR1 and CDR2 (germline): SGHNT, YYREEE (reference sequence). V gave up 4 bases and J gave up 6 bases, with 11 bases separating them. This CDR3 is 13 amino acids long.

The rearrangement uses TRBV4-2 and TRBJ2-7; 9 bases line up with TRBD2. Germline V CDR1 and CDR2: LGHNA, YNFKEQ. J was trimmed by 6 bases and V by 3 bases; bases with no gene match: 12. The CDR3 loop spans 16 amino acids. The CDR3 loop reads CASSHVAGEGPIEQYF. The CDR3 nucleotides are TGTGCCAGCAGCCATGTAGCGGGAGAGGGGCCTATCGAGCAGTACTTC.

V is TRBV27 and J is TRBJ1-2; 9 bases line up with TRBD1. V shed 3 bases and J 2 bases; nucleotides not matched to a gene: 7. The CDR3 runs 16 residues. Germline lookup yields CDR1 MNHEY and CDR2 SMNVEV (reference sequence). The CDR3 region is CASSLGEGQGNYGYTF. Here the CDR3 DNA reads TGTGCCAGCAGTTTGGGGGAAGGACAGGGGAACTATGGCTACACCTTC.

The table lists this clone with a count of one. The chain is built from TRBV6-4 and TRBJ2-3; 7 nucleotides align to TRBD1. The CDR3 runs to 15 residues. Germline loops: CDR1 MRHNA, CDR2 SNTAGT. V gave up 5 bases and J gave up 1 base; unmatched junction bases: 6. The CDR3 sequence is CASSRTTGGTDTQYF. The CDR3 region has the DNA TGTGCCAGCAGTCGAACTACAGGGGGCACAGATACGCAGTATTTT.

This chain links TRBV12-3 or TRBV12-4 with TRBJ2-1; 10 nucleotides match TRBD1. V shed 5 bases, J shed 6 bases, and the junction held 1 base outside the gene matches. This CDR3 spans 13 amino acids. The CDR3 is CASSGDRGNEQFF. The CDR3, as DNA: TGTGCCAGCAGTGGGGACAGGGGCAATGAGCAGTTCTTC.

The chain is built from TRBV19 and TRBJ2-1; D ambiguous. The CDR3 covers 12 residues. Germline values: CDR1 LNHDA, CDR2 SQIVND (reference sequence). Trimming removed 5 bases at V and 7 bases at J, with 9 bases between. Written as DNA, the CDR3 is TGTGCCAGTAGTGATTACTCGAATGAGCAGTTCTTC. Translation: CASSDYSNEQFF.

The chain joins TRBV7-6 to TRBJ1-1, with 10 bases lining up with TRBD1. Per the germline V gene, CDR1 is SGHVS and CDR2 is FNYEAQ. Losses at the gene ends were 3 bases for V and 6 bases for J; bases not matched to a gene: 1. This CDR3 spans 13 amino acids. The CDR3, as DNA: TGTGCCAGCAGCTTCGGGACAGGGGCTGAAGCTTTCTTT. Translation: CASSFGTGAEAFF.

Here the CDR3 reads CASTSRRDRGLSMKSNQPQHF. CDR3 coding DNA: TGTGCCAGCACCTCACGCCGGGACAGGGGACTTTCAATGAAAAGCAATCAGCCCCAGCATTTT. The rearrangement joins TRBV6-7 to TRBJ1-5; 10 bases are a match to TRBD1. TRBV6-7 is given ORF status, its function remaining uncertain. The CDR3 contains 21 residues. The V segment lost 7 bases and the J segment 1 base; nucleotides outside the gene matches: 22.

The CDR3 here is CATSGRGSGGTEAFF. In DNA form, the CDR3 reads TGTGCCACCTCCGGCAGGGGGAGCGGTGGCACTGAAGCTTTCTTT. This sequence joins TRBV7-8 and TRBJ1-1; 7 nucleotides line up with TRBD1. Germline-derived CDR1 and CDR2 are SGHVS and FQNEAQ. The CDR3 loop spans 15 amino acids. V lost 10 bases, J lost 4 bases, and 15 bases stayed unmatched.

J is TRBJ2-3 and V is TRBV27, with 8 bases that match TRBD2. From germline, CDR1 is MNHEY and CDR2 SMNVEV (reference sequence). The CDR3 runs to 13 residues. The J segment lost 6 bases and the V segment lost 6 bases, leaving 5 bases of the junction unmatched. The CDR3 region is CASRDSGVDTQYF. In DNA, the CDR3 is TGTGCCAGCAGGGATAGCGGGGTGGATACGCAGTATTTT.

This clone came up once. This sequence joins TRBV7-8 and TRBJ1-2; 8 bases are a match to TRBD1. V lost 5 bases to trimming and J lost 3 bases; unmatched junction nucleotides: 8. The length of the CDR3 is 15 residues. Germline loops: CDR1 SGHVS, CDR2 FQNEAQ. CDR3 DNA sequence: TGTGCCAGCAGCACAAGACAGGGGATAGACTATGGCTACACCTTC. Its translation: CASSTRQGIDYGYTF.

The rearrangement uses TRBV27 and TRBJ1-1; TRBD1 is a possible D gene (5 bases). Trimming pared 0 bases from V and 4 bases from J, leaving 9 bases between. From germline, CDR1 is MNHEY and CDR2 SMNVEV (reference sequence). This CDR3 has 14 residues. CDR3 region: CASSLSPGPTEAFF. DNA of the CDR3: TGTGCCAGCAGTTTATCGCCAGGGCCCACTGAAGCTTTCTTT.

V is TRBV20-1 and J is TRBJ2-7, with 9 bases identical to TRBD2. The ends lost 3 bases at V and 3 bases at J; junction bases unmatched: 6. The germline V gene encodes CDR1 DFQATT and CDR2 SNEGSKA (reference sequence). The CDR3 consists of 14 residues. The CDR3, as DNA: TGCAGTGCTAGTGGGACTAGCCTTCTCTACGAGCAGTACTTC. This codes for CSASGTSLLYEQYF.

The V and J genes are TRBV7-6 and TRBJ2-3; D gene uncertain. CDR1 and CDR2 from the germline V gene are SGHVS and FNYEAQ. Trimming left V 5 bases short and J 4 bases short, with 22 bases between. The CDR3 loop spans 17 amino acids. Here the CDR3 reads CASSQLPPRSTADTQYF. The DNA of the CDR3 is TGTGCCAGCAGCCAACTTCCGCCGAGGAGCACCGCAGATACGCAGTATTTT.

The chain employs TRBV19 and TRBJ1-2, with D perhaps matching TRBD1 (6 bases). V lost 5 bases and J lost 7, with 17 bases in between. Germline CDR1 is LNHDA and CDR2 is SQIVND (reference sequence). This CDR3 has 14 residues. The CDR3 here is CASSPGVGSGGYTF. The CDR3 DNA reads as TGTGCCAGTAGTCCAGGGGTCGGCAGCGGTGGCTACACCTTC.

This rearrangement joins TRBV7-9 to TRBJ1-2, with D maybe TRBD1 (5 bases). The V end was cut by 2 bases, the J end by 4 bases, with 20 bases between. Germline V gene data show CDR1 as SEHNR and CDR2 as FQNEAQ (reference sequence). The CDR3 runs to 17 residues. The CDR3 spells CASSLPRSLTDPYGYTF. The CDR3 coding sequence is TGTGCCAGCAGCTTACCCAGATCCCTGACAGATCCCTATGGCTACACCTTC. Looking up the rest from reference TRBV7-9 and TRBJ1-2 gives the full variable domain: DTGVSQNPRHKITKRGQNVTFRCDPISEHNRLYWYRQTLGQGPEFLTYFQNEAQLEKSRLLSDRFSAERPKGSFSTLEIQRTEQGDSAMYLCASSLPRSLTDPYGYTFGSGTRLTVV.

The rearrangement uses TRBV7-6 and TRBJ1-6, with 7 bases that match TRBD1. CDR3 length: 16 amino acids. V shed 5 bases, J shed 2 bases, and the junction held 6 bases outside the gene matches. Per germline, CDR1 SGHVS and CDR2 FNYEAQ. The DNA for the CDR3 is TGTGCCAGCAGCGGACAGGCAGGGGCCTATAATTCACCCCTCCACTTT. This sequence encodes CASSGQAGAYNSPLHF.

V usage is TRBV4-1 and J usage is TRBJ2-1, with TRBD1 as a possible D gene (5 bases). The germline V gene has CDR1 MGHRA and CDR2 YSYEKL. The CDR3 is 16 amino acids. V dropped 4 bases and J dropped 2 bases, with 15 bases sitting between them. The CDR3 here is CASSPRQGSPYNEQFF. The CDR3 DNA follows: TGCGCCAGCAGCCCCCGTCAGGGCTCTCCCTACAATGAGCAGTTCTTC.

V and J are TRBV2 and TRBJ2-3; TRBD2 matches at 8 bases. The germline gives CDR1 SNHLY, CDR2 FYNNEI. V shed 6 bases, J shed 0 bases, and the junction held 5 bases outside the gene matches. The CDR3 has 15 residues. CDR3 DNA sequence: TGTGCCAGCAGAGGACTAGCTATTAGCACAGATACGCAGTATTTT. Translated, it gives CASRGLAISTDTQYF.

The chain combines TRBV4-1 with TRBJ1-1; D remains unclear. The CDR3 covers 17 residues. V was cut by 6 bases and J by 0 bases, with 20 bases left in between. Germline V CDR1 and CDR2: MGHRA, YSYEKL. CDR3 nucleotides: TGCGCCAGCAGTCCACAGAGGGCTATGAAGGTGAACACTGAAGCTTTCTTT. Its translation: CASSPQRAMKVNTEAFF.

The chain joins TRBV3-1 (or the pseudogene TRBV3-2) to TRBJ1-6; D ambiguous. In germline, CDR1 is LGHDT, CDR2 YNNKEL (reference sequence). V dropped 5 bases and J dropped 3 bases, with 2 bases sitting between them. This CDR3 comprises 12 residues. In DNA form, the CDR3 reads TGTGCCAGCAGCTACTATAATTCACCCCTCCACTTT. It translates to CASSYYNSPLHF.